This is a list of T cell receptor beta chains from one sample in a study of CD8 T cells in Susac syndrome. Each CDR3 protein gets one entry after TCRdb re-called the immunoSEQ multiplex PCR reads with MiXCR. The data show 65,000 to 90,000 distinct CDR3 sequences, approximately 95% seen once. The sample taken for sequencing was CD8+ T cells from PBMCs. The source of these receptors is a human donor with multiple sclerosis. CDR3s include the opening cysteine and the closing phenylalanine or tryptophan. D genes are given only for firm matches. Clone size, where shown, is once, few, many, or a class for clones that have expanded.

V gene	D gene	clone size	J gene	CDR3 DNA	CDR3 protein
TRBV24-1	-	-	TRBJ1-5	TGTGCCACCAGTGATCGGGACGTAAGACAGCCCCAGCATTTT	CATSDRDVRQPQHF
TRBV12-3/TRBV12-4	TRBD1	-	TRBJ2-7	TGTGCCAGCAGTTTAGGCAGACAGGGGGCTGCCTACGAGCAGTACTTC	CASSLGRQGAAYEQYF
TRBV19	-	-	TRBJ2-7	TGTGCCAGTTCCACTAGGGAACGCGCCTTGCAGTACTTC	CASSTRERALQYF
TRBV14	-	-	TRBJ2-7	TGTGCCAGCAGCGCGACCCGGGACGGTTCCTACGAGCAGTACTTC	CASSATRDGSYEQYF
TRBV7-8	-	few	TRBJ1-1	TGTGCCAGCAGCTTAACTGAAGCTTTCTTT	CASSLTEAFF
TRBV7-9	-	-	TRBJ2-7	TGTGCCAGCAGCCCGGTCCCCGGTGGAGAGCAGTACTTC	CASSPVPGGEQYF
TRBV6-2/TRBV6-3	-	-	TRBJ1-5	TGTGCCAGCAGTTACGACAATCAGCCCCAGCATTTT	CASSYDNQPQHF
TRBV19	-	few	TRBJ2-7	TGTGCCAGTAGTATCACAGGGTCCTCCTACGAGCAGTACTTC	CASSITGSSYEQYF
TRBV7-3	-	once	TRBJ2-7	TGTGCCAGCAGCTTAAATCAGGGCCCCTACGAGCAGTACTTC	CASSLNQGPYEQYF
TRBV12-3/TRBV12-4	-	-	TRBJ1-1	TGTGCCAGCAGCTATAGCCCAGGGAACGGGGACACTGAAGCTTTCTTT	CASSYSPGNGDTEAFF
TRBV29-1	-	-	TRBJ2-7	TGCAGCGTTGGCAGGGGGGGGACCTACGAGCAGTACTTC	CSVGRGGTYEQYF
TRBV5-1	-	once	TRBJ1-2	TGCGCCAGCAGCTCAGCCTACTATGGCTACACCTTC	CASSSAYYGYTF
TRBV29-1	-	-	TRBJ2-5	TGCAGCGTTGAAGGGAAAGGGGAGACCCAGTACTTC	CSVEGKGETQYF
TRBV19	-	-	TRBJ2-2	TGTGCCAGTAGCCCCGATAGCAGGGGCGGGGAGCTGTTTTTT	CASSPDSRGGELFF
TRBV7-9	-	-	TRBJ1-4	TGTGCCAGCAGCCCTTTGGGTGAAGGTCGAGGACTGTTTTTT	CASSPLGEGRGLFF
TRBV7-2	TRBD1	-	TRBJ2-4	TGTGCCAGCAGCTCACGACAGGGGTTGGCCAAAAACATTCAGTACTTC	CASSSRQGLAKNIQYF
TRBV5-1	-	-	TRBJ2-5	TGCGCCAGCAGCTTGGAGGGAGTCCCAGAGACCCAGTACTTC	CASSLEGVPETQYF
TRBV12-3/TRBV12-4	TRBD1	-	TRBJ1-3	TGTGCCAGCAGTTTCGGGACAGGGGTGGATATTTTT	CASSFGTGVDIF
TRBV4-3	-	-	TRBJ1-2	TGCGCCAGCAGCCAAGCCGGGACTGGCTATGGCTACACCTTC	CASSQAGTGYGYTF
TRBV30	-	-	TRBJ2-7	TGTGCCTGGATGAATCTAGGCAGCACCTACGAGCAGTACTTC	CAWMNLGSTYEQYF
TRBV5-6	-	once	TRBJ1-2	TGTGCCAGCAGCTGGACGGCGGCGGAAGGCTACACCTTC	CASSWTAAEGYTF
TRBV7-9	TRBD2	-	TRBJ2-3	TGTGCCAGCAGAGCGACTAGCGGGGGACGCACAGATACGCAGTATTTT	CASRATSGGRTDTQYF
TRBV5-4	-	-	TRBJ2-1	TGTGCCAGCAGCCCAGGGTCCTCCTACAATGAGCAGTTCTTC	CASSPGSSYNEQFF
TRBV12-3/TRBV12-4	-	-	TRBJ2-2	TGTGCCAGCAGTTACGGGACCGCGAGAACCGGGGAGCTGTTTTTT	CASSYGTARTGELFF
TRBV5-4	-	-	TRBJ2-1	TGTGCCAGCAGCTTGAGTGTGGATGAGCAGTTCTTC	CASSLSVDEQFF
TRBV5-4	TRBD2	-	TRBJ2-5	TGTGCCAGCAGCTTTTGGCGGGAGGGCCAGGGAGAGACCCAGTACTTC	CASSFWREGQGETQYF
TRBV18	-	-	TRBJ1-2	TGTGCCAGCTCACCACCAGAAAAATATGGCTACACCTTC	CASSPPEKYGYTF
TRBV12-5	-	-	TRBJ1-1	TGTGCTAGTGGTCCCGGACTGGGAGCTTTCTTT	CASGPGLGAFF
TRBV27	TRBD1	-	TRBJ1-5	TGTGCCAGCAGTTCTATCAGGGGGCATAGCAATCAGCCCCAGCATTTT	CASSSIRGHSNQPQHF
TRBV10-3	TRBD1	-	TRBJ1-2	TGTGCCATCAGTGAGTCGGGACAGGTTAACTATGGCTACACCTTC	CAISESGQVNYGYTF
TRBV9	TRBD1	-	TRBJ1-2	TGTGCCAGCAGGGGGGGACAGGGGAACTATGGCTACACCTTC	CASRGGQGNYGYTF
TRBV19	-	-	TRBJ2-1	TGTGCCAGTAGTATAAGGGGCGAGGGGTACAATGAGCAGTTCTTC	CASSIRGEGYNEQFF
TRBV10-3	-	-	TRBJ1-2	TGTGCCACGAGGACTTCGGAGGGTGGCTACACCTTC	CATRTSEGGYTF
TRBV29-1	-	once	TRBJ2-7	TGCAGCGTTGCACCCGCAGGGTCCTACGAGCAGTACTTC	CSVAPAGSYEQYF
TRBV29-1	-	-	TRBJ2-1	TGCAGCGTTTTAGTAATTGAGCAGTTCTTC	CSVLVIEQFF
TRBV29-1	-	-	TRBJ2-2	TGCAGCGTTGAGGAGGGGGGGAACACCGGGGAGCTGTTTTTT	CSVEEGGNTGELFF
TRBV7-9	TRBD2	-	TRBJ2-1	TGTGCCAGCAGCTTGGTACTAGCGGGAGACGATGAGCAGTTCTTC	CASSLVLAGDDEQFF
TRBV9	-	-	TRBJ2-1	TGTGCCAGCAGCTTAGAGCGGGATGAGCAGTTCTTC	CASSLERDEQFF
TRBV4-3	TRBD1	-	TRBJ1-2	TGCGCCAGCAGCCAAGATAACACAGGGGCTTATGGCTACACCTTC	CASSQDNTGAYGYTF
TRBV4-3	TRBD2	-	TRBJ2-7	TGCGCCAGCAGCCTCTCCTCCGGGGGGGTGGTCCTCTACGAGCAGTACTTC	CASSLSSGGVVLYEQYF
TRBV9	TRBD2	-	TRBJ2-1	TGTGCCAGCAGCGGACTAGCGGGACCGGCGAATGAGCAGTTCTTC	CASSGLAGPANEQFF
TRBV12-3/TRBV12-4	-	-	TRBJ2-5	TGTGCCAGCAGGGCCGACTTACAAGAGACCCAGTACTTC	CASRADLQETQYF
TRBV10-2	TRBD2	-	TRBJ2-3	TGCGCCAGCGCCGGACTAGCGGTTAGCACAGATACGCAGTATTTT	CASAGLAVSTDTQYF
TRBV6-6	TRBD1	once	TRBJ1-1	TGTGCCAGCAACAGACAGGGCTCGTTGAGCCACTCCGAAGCTTTCTTT	CASNRQGSLSHSEAFF
TRBV6-5	-	-	TRBJ2-1	TGTGCCAGCAGTTACTCGATTCAGGCAGGTACCGCCAATGAGCAGTTCTTC	CASSYSIQAGTANEQFF